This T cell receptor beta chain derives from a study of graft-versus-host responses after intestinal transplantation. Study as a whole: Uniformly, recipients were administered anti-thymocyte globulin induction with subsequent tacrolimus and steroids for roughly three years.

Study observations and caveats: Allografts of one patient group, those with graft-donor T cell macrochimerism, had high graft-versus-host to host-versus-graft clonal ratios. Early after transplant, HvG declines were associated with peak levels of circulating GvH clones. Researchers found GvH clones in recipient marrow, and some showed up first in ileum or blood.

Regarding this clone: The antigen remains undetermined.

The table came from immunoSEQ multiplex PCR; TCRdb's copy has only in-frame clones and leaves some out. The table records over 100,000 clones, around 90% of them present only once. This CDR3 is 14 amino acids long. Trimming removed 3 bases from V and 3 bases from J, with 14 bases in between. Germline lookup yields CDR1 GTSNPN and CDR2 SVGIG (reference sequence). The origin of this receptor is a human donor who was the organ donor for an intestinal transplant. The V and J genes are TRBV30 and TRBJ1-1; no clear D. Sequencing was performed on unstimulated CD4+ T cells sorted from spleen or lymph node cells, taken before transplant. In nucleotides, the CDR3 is TGTGCCTGGAGCTTTGACACACGGGACACTGAAGCTTTCTTT. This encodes CAWSFDTRDTEAFF.